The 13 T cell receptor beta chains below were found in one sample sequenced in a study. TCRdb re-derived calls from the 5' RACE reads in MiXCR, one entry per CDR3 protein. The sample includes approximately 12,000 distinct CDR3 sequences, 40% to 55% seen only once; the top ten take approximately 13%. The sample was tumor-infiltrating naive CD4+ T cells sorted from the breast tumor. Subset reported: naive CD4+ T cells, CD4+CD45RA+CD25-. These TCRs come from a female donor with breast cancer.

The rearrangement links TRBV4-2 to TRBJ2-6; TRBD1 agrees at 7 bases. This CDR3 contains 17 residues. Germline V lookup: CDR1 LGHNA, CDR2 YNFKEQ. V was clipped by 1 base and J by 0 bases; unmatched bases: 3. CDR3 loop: CASSQGTGNSGANVLTF. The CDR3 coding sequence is TGTGCCAGCAGCCAAGGGACAGGAAACTCTGGGGCCAACGTCCTGACTTTC.

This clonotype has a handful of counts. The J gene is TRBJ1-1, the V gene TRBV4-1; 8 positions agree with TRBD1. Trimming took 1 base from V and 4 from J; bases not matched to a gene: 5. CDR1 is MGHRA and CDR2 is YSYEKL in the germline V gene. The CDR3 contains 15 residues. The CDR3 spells CASSQGTGLSTEAFF. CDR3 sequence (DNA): TGCGCCAGCAGCCAAGGGACAGGGCTTAGCACTGAAGCTTTCTTT.

CDR3 coding DNA: TGCGCCAGCAGCTTGAGCACCCCGGAGCAGTTCTTC. This translates into CASSLSTPEQFF. The chain combines TRBV5-1 with TRBJ2-1; D gene uncertain. CDR3 length equals 12 residues. Per the germline V gene, CDR1 is SGHRS and CDR2 is YFSETQ. Trimming pared 1 base from V and 10 bases from J, leaving 9 bases between.

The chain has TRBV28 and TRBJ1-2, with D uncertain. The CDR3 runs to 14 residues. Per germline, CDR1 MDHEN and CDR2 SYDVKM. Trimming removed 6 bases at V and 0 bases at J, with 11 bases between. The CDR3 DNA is TGTGCCAGCAGCGCCCTGGTTCCTAACTATGGCTACACCTTC. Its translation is CASSALVPNYGYTF.

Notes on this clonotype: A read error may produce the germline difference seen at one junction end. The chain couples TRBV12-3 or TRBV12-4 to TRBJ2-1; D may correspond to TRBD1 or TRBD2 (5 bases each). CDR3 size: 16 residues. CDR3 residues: CASSPPGTGSYNEQFF. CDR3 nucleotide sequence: TGCGCCAGCAGTCCCCCCGGGACGGGCTCCTACAATGAGCAGTTCTTC.

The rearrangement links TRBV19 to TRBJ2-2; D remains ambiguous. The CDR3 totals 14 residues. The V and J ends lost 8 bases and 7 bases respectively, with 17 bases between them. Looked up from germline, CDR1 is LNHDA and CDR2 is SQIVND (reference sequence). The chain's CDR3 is CASAPGPRSGELFF. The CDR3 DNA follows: TGTGCCAGTGCGCCGGGCCCAAGGAGCGGGGAGCTGTTTTTT.

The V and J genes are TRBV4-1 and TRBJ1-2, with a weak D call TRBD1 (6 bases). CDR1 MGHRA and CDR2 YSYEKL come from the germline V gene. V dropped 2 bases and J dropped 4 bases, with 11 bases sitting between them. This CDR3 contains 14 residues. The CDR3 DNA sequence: TGCGCCAGCAGCCAAAGCCGAGGGGGCTATGGCTACACCTTC. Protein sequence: CASSQSRGGYGYTF.

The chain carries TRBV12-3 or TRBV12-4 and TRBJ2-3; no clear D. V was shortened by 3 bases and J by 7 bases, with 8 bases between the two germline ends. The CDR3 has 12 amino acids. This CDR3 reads CASSLPWNTQYF. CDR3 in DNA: TGTGCCAGCAGTTTGCCGTGGAATACGCAGTATTTT.

DNA for the CDR3: TGCGCCAGCAGCTCGTACACCGCAACTAATGAAAAACTGTTTTTT. Protein product: CASSSYTATNEKLFF. The chain employs TRBV5-1 and TRBJ1-4; D remains ambiguous. Germline assignment: CDR1 SGHRS and CDR2 YFSETQ. Trimming cost V 3 bases and J 0 bases, with 9 bases left between them. The CDR3 is made up of 15 amino acids.

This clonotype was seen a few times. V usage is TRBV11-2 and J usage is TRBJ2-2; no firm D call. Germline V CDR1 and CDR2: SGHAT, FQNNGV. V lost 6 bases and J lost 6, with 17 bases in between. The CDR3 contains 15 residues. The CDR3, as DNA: TGTGCCAGCAGTCCAAGATACCCCACCCCCGGGGAGCTGTTTTTT. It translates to CASSPRYPTPGELFF.

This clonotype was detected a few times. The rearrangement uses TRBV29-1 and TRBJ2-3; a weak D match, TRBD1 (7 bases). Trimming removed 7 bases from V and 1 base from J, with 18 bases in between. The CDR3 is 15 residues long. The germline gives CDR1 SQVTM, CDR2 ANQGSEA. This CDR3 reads CSGYAGQLGTDTQYF. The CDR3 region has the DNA TGCAGCGGATACGCGGGACAGTTAGGCACAGATACGCAGTATTTT.

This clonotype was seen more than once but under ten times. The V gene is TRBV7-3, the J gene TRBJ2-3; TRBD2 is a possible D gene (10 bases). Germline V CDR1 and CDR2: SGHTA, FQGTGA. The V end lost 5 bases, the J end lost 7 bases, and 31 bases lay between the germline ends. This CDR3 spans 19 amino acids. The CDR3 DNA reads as TGTGCCAGCAGCCTGACAGGGGGTAGCGGGAGGTTTTTAGAAAATACGCAGTATTTT. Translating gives CASSLTGGSGRFLENTQYF.

The CDR3 nucleotides read TGTGCCAGCGCCAGGACCGGTGAAAAACTGTTTTTT. This codes for CASARTGEKLFF. J is TRBJ1-4 and V is TRBV10-3; D ambiguous. In germline, CDR1 is ENHRY, CDR2 SYGVKD. The length of the CDR3 is 12 residues. With 10 bases removed from V and 7 bases from J, the gap between germline ends came to 13 bases.